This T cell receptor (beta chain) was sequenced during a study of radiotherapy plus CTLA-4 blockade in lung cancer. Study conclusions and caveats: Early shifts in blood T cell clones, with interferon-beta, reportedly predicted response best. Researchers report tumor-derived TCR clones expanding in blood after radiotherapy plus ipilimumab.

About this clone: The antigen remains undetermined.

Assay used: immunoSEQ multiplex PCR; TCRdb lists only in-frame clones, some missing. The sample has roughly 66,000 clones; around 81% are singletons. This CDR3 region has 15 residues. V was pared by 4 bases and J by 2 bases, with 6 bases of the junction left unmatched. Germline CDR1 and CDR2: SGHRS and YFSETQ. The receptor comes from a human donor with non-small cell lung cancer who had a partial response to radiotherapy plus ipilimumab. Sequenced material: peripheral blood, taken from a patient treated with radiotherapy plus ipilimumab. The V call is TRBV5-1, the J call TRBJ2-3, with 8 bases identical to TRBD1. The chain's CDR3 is CASSILGQVTDTQYF. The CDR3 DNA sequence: TGCGCCAGCAGCATCTTGGGACAGGTCACAGATACGCAGTATTTT. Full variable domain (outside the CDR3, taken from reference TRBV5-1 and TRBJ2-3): KAGVTQTPRYLIKTRGQQVTLSCSPISGHRSVSWYQQTPGQGLQFLFEYFSETQRNKGNFPGRFSGRQFSNSRSEMNVSTLELGDSALYLCASSILGQVTDTQYFGPGTRLTVL.